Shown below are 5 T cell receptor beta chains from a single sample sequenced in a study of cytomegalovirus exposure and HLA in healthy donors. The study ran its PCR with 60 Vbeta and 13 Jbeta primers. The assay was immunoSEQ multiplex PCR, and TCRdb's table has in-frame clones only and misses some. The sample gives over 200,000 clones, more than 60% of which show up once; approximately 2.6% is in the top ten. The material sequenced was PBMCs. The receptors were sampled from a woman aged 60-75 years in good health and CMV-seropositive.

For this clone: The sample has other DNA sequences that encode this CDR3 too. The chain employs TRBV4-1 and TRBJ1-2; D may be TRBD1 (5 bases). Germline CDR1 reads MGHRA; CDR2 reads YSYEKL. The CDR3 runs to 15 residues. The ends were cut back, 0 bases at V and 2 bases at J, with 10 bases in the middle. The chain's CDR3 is CASSQDGQGNYGYTF. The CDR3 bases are TGCGCCAGCAGCCAAGATGGCCAGGGCAACTATGGCTACACCTTC.

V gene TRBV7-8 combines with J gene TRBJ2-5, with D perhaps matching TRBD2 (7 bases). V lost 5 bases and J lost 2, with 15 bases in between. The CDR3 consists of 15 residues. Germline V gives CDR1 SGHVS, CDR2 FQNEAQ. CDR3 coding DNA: TGTGCCAGCAGCCCAGGGGCGGGACTACAAGAGACCCAGTACTTC. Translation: CASSPGAGLQETQYF.

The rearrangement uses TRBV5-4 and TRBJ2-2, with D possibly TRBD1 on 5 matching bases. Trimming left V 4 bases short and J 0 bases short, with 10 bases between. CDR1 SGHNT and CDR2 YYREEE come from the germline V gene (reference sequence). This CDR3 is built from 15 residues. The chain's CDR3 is CASSLTASNTGELFF. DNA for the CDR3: TGTGCCAGCAGCCTGACAGCCTCGAACACCGGGGAGCTGTTTTTT.

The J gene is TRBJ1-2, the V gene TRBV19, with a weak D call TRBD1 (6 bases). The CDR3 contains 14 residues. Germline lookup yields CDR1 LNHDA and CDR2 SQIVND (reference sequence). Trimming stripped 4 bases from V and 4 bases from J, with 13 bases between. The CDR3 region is CASSTRDKSYGYTF. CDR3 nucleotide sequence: TGTGCCAGTAGTACCCGGGACAAGTCCTATGGCTACACCTTC.

CDR3 nucleotides: TGTGCCAGCAGACAACCTAGGGGGGATACGCAGTATTTT. This translates into CASRQPRGDTQYF. The rearrangement joins TRBV6-5 to TRBJ2-3; tentatively, D is TRBD1 (6 bases). V dropped 6 bases and J dropped 6 bases, with 13 bases sitting between them. The CDR3 is 13 residues long. Germline loops: CDR1 MNHEY, CDR2 SVGAGI.